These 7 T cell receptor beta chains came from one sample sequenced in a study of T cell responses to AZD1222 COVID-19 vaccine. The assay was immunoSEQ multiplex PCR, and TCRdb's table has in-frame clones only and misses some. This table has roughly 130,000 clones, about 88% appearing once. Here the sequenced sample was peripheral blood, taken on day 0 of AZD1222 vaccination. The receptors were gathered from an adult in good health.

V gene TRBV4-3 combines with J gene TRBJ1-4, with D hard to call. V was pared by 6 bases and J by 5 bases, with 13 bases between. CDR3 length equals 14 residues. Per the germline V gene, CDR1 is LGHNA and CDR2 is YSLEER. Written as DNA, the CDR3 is TGCGCCAGCAGGAATACCCTGGGGAATGAAAAACTGTTTTTT. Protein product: CASRNTLGNEKLFF.

CDR3 bases: TGTGCCAGCAGGCGCGGGCTTTACTACGAGCAGTACTTC. It translates to CASRRGLYYEQYF. The rearrangement uses TRBV27 and TRBJ2-7, with D possibly matching TRBD2 (5 bases). Germline V gene lookup returns CDR1 MNHEY and CDR2 SMNVEV (reference sequence). V lost 6 bases, J lost 3 bases, and 12 bases lay in between. The CDR3 length is 13 residues.

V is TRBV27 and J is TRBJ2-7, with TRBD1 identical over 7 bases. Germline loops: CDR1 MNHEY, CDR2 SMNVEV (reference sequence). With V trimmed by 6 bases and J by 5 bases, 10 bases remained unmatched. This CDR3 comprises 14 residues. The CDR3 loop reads CASSTPGQSHEQYF. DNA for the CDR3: TGTGCCAGCAGCACCCCGGGACAGTCCCACGAGCAGTACTTC.

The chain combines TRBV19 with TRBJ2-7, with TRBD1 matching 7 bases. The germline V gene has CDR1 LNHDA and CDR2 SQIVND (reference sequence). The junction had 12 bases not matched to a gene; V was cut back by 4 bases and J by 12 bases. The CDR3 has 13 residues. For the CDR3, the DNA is TGTGCCAGTAGTACCACGGCAGGGGGTGGCCTGTACTTC. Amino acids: CASSTTAGGGLYF.

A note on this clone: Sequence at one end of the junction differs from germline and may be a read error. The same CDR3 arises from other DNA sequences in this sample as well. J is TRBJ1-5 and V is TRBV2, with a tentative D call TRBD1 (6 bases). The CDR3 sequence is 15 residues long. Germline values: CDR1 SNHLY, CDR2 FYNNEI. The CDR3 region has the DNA TGTGCTAGCATAGGGACACTCGATAGCAATCAGCCCCAGCATTTT. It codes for CASIGTLDSNQPQHF.

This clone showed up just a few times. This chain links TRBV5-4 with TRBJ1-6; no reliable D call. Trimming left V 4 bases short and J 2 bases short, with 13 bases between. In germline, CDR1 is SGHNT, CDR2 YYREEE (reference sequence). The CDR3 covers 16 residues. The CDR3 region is CASSLATRAYNSPLHF. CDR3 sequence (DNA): TGTGCCAGCAGCCTAGCAACTAGAGCCTATAATTCACCCCTCCACTTT. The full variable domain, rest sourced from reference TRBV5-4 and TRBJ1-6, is ETGVTQSPTHLIKTRGQQVTLRCSSQSGHNTVSWYQQALGQGPQFIFQYYREEENGRGNFPPRFSGLQFPNYSSELNVNALELDDSALYLCASSLATRAYNSPLHFGNGTRLTVT.

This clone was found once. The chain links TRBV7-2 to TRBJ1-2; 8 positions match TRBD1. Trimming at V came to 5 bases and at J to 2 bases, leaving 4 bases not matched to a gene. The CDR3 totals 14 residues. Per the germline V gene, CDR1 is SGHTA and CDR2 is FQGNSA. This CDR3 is CASSPGQGNYGYTF. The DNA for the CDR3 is TGTGCCAGCAGCCCAGGACAGGGCAACTATGGCTACACCTTC.